The T cell receptor beta chain under discussion was sequenced for a study of neurological immune-mediated disorders. V was pared by 1 base and J by 7 bases, with 11 bases between. Looked up from germline, CDR1 is SGHTA and CDR2 is FQGNSA. The CDR3 is 13 amino acids. Unsorted libraries came from 2 million PBMCs stored at -80 °C. This clonotype was observed at least ten times. TCRdb ran MiXCR on the 5' RACE reads and lists one entry per CDR3 protein. The data show roughly 76,000 distinct CDR3 sequences, about 3% seen once. Input material: PBMCs. The rearrangement links TRBV7-2 to TRBJ2-7, with D perhaps TRBD2 (6 bases). This TCR was sampled from a woman aged 45 to 65 with multiple sclerosis. The CDR3 is CASSLVPSVEQYF. CDR3 coding DNA: TGTGCCAGCAGCTTAGTCCCTAGCGTAGAGCAGTACTTC.